These T cell receptor beta chains were read from a single sample in a study of T cells in Graves' hyperthyroidism and ophthalmopathy. Each CDR3 protein gets one entry after TCRdb re-called the multiplex PCR reads with MiXCR. The sample has more than 350,000 distinct CDR3 sequences; about a sixth are singletons. The specimen was blood. Receptor source: a woman aged 25 to 45 with Graves' hyperthyroidism that later progressed to Graves' ophthalmopathy. CDR3s include the opening cysteine and the closing phenylalanine or tryptophan. Each record gives: J gene, V gene, CDR3 protein.

J: TRBJ2-5
V: TRBV29-1
CDR3: CSGAREVQETQYF

J: TRBJ2-1
V: TRBV19
CDR3: CASSISLGTREAYNEQFF

J: TRBJ2-5
V: TRBV7-9
CDR3: CASSLGSGGLSGETQYF

J: TRBJ2-7
V: TRBV20-1
CDR3: CSARDYATYEQYF

J: TRBJ2-1
V: TRBV13
CDR3: CASGPTSGGFNEQFF

J: TRBJ1-1
V: TRBV12-3/TRBV12-4
CDR3: CASRNHPGEAEAFF

J: TRBJ1-1
V: TRBV5-1
CDR3: CASSATGNTEAFF

J: TRBJ1-1
V: TRBV27
CDR3: CASSWSPHNTEAFF

J: TRBJ2-7
V: TRBV7-9
CDR3: CASSRGVEGEQYF

J: TRBJ1-1
V: TRBV11-3
CDR3: CASSYQGSTEAFF

J: TRBJ2-5
V: TRBV6-1
CDR3: CASSSTGLGTQYF

J: TRBJ2-5
V: TRBV20-1
CDR3: CSARDGGGVETQYF

J: TRBJ2-2
V: TRBV5-1
CDR3: CVSSLASDREFGTGELFF

J: TRBJ2-3
V: TRBV28
CDR3: CASGIAGAGTDTQYF

J: TRBJ2-1
V: TRBV11-1
CDR3: CASSLAGFYNEQFF

J: TRBJ2-7
V: TRBV19
CDR3: CASQTSGGASYEQYF

J: TRBJ2-3
V: TRBV20-1
CDR3: CSAQSGSRTDTQYF

J: TRBJ2-5
V: TRBV20-1
CDR3: CSARDLLAVQETQYF

J: TRBJ2-4
V: TRBV7-9
CDR3: CASSRTGGKNIQYF

J: TRBJ2-5
V: TRBV9
CDR3: CASNKRGGRETQYF

J: TRBJ2-7
V: TRBV20-1
CDR3: CSARYSGNYEQYF

J: TRBJ2-3
V: TRBV15
CDR3: CATSRDLDLAGTDTQYF

J: TRBJ2-7
V: TRBV27
CDR3: CASSQRIAGGPDEQYF

J: TRBJ2-5
V: TRBV19
CDR3: CASSIRGFTAETQYF

J: TRBJ1-5
V: TRBV7-2
CDR3: CASSIQGPYSNQPQHF

J: TRBJ2-2
V: TRBV2
CDR3: CASTAMGRTGELFF

J: TRBJ1-3
V: TRBV4-2
CDR3: CASSQDRSRSGNTIYF

J: TRBJ2-1
V: TRBV6-2/TRBV6-3
CDR3: CASSYTGAVFGEQFF

J: TRBJ2-5
V: TRBV7-9
CDR3: CASSSRLAGDETQYF

J: TRBJ2-3
V: TRBV24-1
CDR3: CATSDFGGGSTDTQYF

J: TRBJ2-7
V: TRBV12-3/TRBV12-4
CDR3: CASSLKDRGREQYF

J: TRBJ2-5
V: TRBV28
CDR3: CASSLGGAGPETQYF

J: TRBJ2-7
V: TRBV30
CDR3: CAWRKTGGSYEQYF

J: TRBJ2-7
V: TRBV20-1
CDR3: CSARAGSGRIHYEQYF

J: TRBJ2-2
V: TRBV6-1
CDR3: CASNTPGELFF

J: TRBJ1-1
V: TRBV5-1
CDR3: CASSVRDREHPEAFF

J: TRBJ2-6
V: TRBV12-3/TRBV12-4
CDR3: CASRGLGTSGASVLTF

J: TRBJ2-3
V: TRBV15
CDR3: CATSTSRIFPGQLSTDTQYF

J: TRBJ2-1
V: TRBV2
CDR3: CASSEPDSHNEQFF

J: TRBJ2-1
V: TRBV5-1
CDR3: CASSWAGGRDEQFF

J: TRBJ2-7
V: TRBV20-1
CDR3: CSARDRRAGGYEQYF

J: TRBJ1-1
V: TRBV7-6
CDR3: CASRLRAGHNEAFF

J: TRBJ2-2
V: TRBV6-1
CDR3: CASSLLGGQNTGELFF

J: TRBJ2-7
V: TRBV12-3/TRBV12-4
CDR3: CASSLSIVDEQYF

J: TRBJ2-1
V: TRBV29-1
CDR3: CSVVGAGLINEQFF

J: TRBJ1-5
V: TRBV19
CDR3: CASSIFAGVSNQPQHF

J: TRBJ2-3
V: TRBV5-5
CDR3: CASSTGTGRDTQYF

J: TRBJ1-1
V: TRBV4-2
CDR3: CASSQVVVNTEAFF

J: TRBJ1-5
V: TRBV7-8
CDR3: CASSLEGYEPRHF

J: TRBJ2-2
V: TRBV10-3
CDR3: CAISLDLTNTGELFF

J: TRBJ2-2
V: TRBV24-1
CDR3: CATSDVDTFNTGELFF

J: TRBJ2-7
V: TRBV5-1
CDR3: CASSITPTGRGAYEQYF

J: TRBJ1-1
V: TRBV20-1
CDR3: CSARDLSTEAFF

J: TRBJ1-2
V: TRBV5-6
CDR3: CASSRPGVYYGYTF